These 21 T cell receptor beta chains originate from one sample sequenced in a study of blood T cell repertoires in COVID-19. Clones were read by immunoSEQ multiplex PCR, and TCRdb kept only the in-frame ones, dropping some. This table holds under 200,000 clones, about four fifths found once. Specimen: PBMCs or T cells enriched from blood (not recorded which). The receptors stem from a man aged 55-75 years who had recovered from COVID-19.

As to this clone: At the DNA level, this CDR3 is encoded by other sequences in the same sample as well. J is TRBJ2-1 and V is TRBV29-1; 9 positions agree with TRBD2. This CDR3 comprises 13 residues. The V gene end was trimmed by 4 bases and the J gene end by 3 bases; junction bases not matched to a gene: 1. Germline assignment: CDR1 SQVTM and CDR2 ANQGSEA. The CDR3 DNA reads TGCAGCGTTGGTAGCGGGGGCTACAATGAGCAGTTCTTC. Its protein is CSVGSGGYNEQFF.

This clone was seen at least ten times. The rearrangement joins TRBV7-9 to TRBJ2-5; 11 nucleotides align to TRBD1. CDR3 length: 13 residues. Germline trimming cut 5 bases from V and 5 bases from J; bases unmatched to any gene: 1. Germline CDR1 SEHNR, CDR2 FQNEAQ (reference sequence). The DNA of the CDR3 is TGTGCCAGCAGCCGGGACAGGGGGGAGACCCAGTACTTC. This sequence encodes CASSRDRGETQYF.

The J gene is TRBJ1-6, the V gene TRBV18, with a tentative D call TRBD1 (6 bases). CDR1 and CDR2 (germline): KGHSH, LQKENI. Trimming removed 2 bases at V and 1 base at J, with 12 bases between. The CDR3 has 17 amino acids. CDR3 in DNA: TGTGCCAGCTCACCATTCCCAGGGGAATCCTATAATTCACCCCTCCACTTT. It is translated as CASSPFPGESYNSPLHF.

V gene TRBV6-6 combines with J gene TRBJ1-2, with D unclear. V was trimmed by 6 bases and J by 8 bases, leaving 16 bases between them. The germline V gene encodes CDR1 MNHNY and CDR2 SVGAGI (reference sequence). The CDR3 sequence is 13 residues long. This CDR3 reads CASSYRETGGYTF. CDR3 nucleotides: TGTGCCAGCAGCTACAGAGAAACGGGGGGCTACACCTTC.

This chain links TRBV7-3 with TRBJ2-1, with TRBD2 identical over 12 bases. Trimming cost V 5 bases and J 8 bases; bases outside gene matches: 4. The CDR3 extends over 14 amino acids. The germline V gene encodes CDR1 SGHTA and CDR2 FQGTGA. This CDR3 reads CASSPGLAGYEQFF. The CDR3 DNA reads TGTGCCAGCAGCCCCGGACTAGCGGGATATGAGCAGTTCTTC.

The V gene is TRBV6-6, the J gene TRBJ2-7; perhaps TRBD1 as D (5 bases). V shed 6 bases and J shed 5 bases, with 17 bases lying between them. CDR3 length: 14 residues. The germline CDR1 and CDR2 sequences are MNHNY and SVGAGI (reference sequence). The CDR3 protein is CASSLTNQGNEQYF. DNA for the CDR3: TGTGCCAGCAGCCTAACAAACCAGGGAAACGAGCAGTACTTC.

The CDR3 is CASSSLTGYYGYTF. The DNA of the CDR3 is TGTGCCAGCAGCTCCTTAACAGGGTACTATGGCTACACCTTC. This chain links TRBV11-2 with TRBJ1-2; tentatively, D is TRBD1 (6 bases). The CDR3 totals 14 residues. Germline V gene data show CDR1 as SGHAT and CDR2 as FQNNGV. Trimming stripped 4 bases from V and 3 bases from J, with 12 bases between.

This rearrangement joins TRBV6-5 to TRBJ2-1; TRBD2 matches 10 bases. V lost 2 bases to trimming and J lost 5 bases; unmatched junction nucleotides: 3. Germline V gives CDR1 MNHEY, CDR2 SVGAGI. This CDR3 contains 15 residues. CDR3 bases: TGTGCCAGCAGTTACAGCGGGAGGGCCCACAATGAGCAGTTCTTC. Residues: CASSYSGRAHNEQFF.

This chain links TRBV7-2 with TRBJ2-5; 8 bases fit TRBD1. The CDR3 sequence is 16 residues long. V lost 2 bases, J lost 1 base, and 6 bases stayed unmatched. Germline CDR1 and CDR2: SGHTA and FQGNSA. Here the CDR3 reads CASSLQGAEPQETQYF. The CDR3 bases are TGTGCCAGCAGCTTACAGGGGGCGGAACCCCAAGAGACCCAGTACTTC.

The chain couples TRBV6-5 to TRBJ1-2; weak D call: TRBD1 (6 bases). The germline V gene encodes CDR1 MNHEY and CDR2 SVGAGI. V lost 0 bases and J 4 bases, leaving 12 bases between the germline ends. The CDR3 runs to 15 residues. The CDR3 region has the DNA TGTGCCAGCAGTTACTCGAGGGGCAGGGGCTATGGCTACACCTTC. Translation gives CASSYSRGRGYGYTF.

This chain connects TRBV5-1 to TRBJ1-1; the D gene is possibly TRBD1 (5 bases). The CDR3 has 13 amino acids. With 2 bases removed from V and 4 bases from J, the gap between germline ends came to 9 bases. In germline, CDR1 is SGHRS, CDR2 YFSETQ. The DNA for the CDR3 is TGCGCCAGCAGCTTCTGGGGGGTCACTGAAGCTTTCTTT. Translated, it gives CASSFWGVTEAFF.

The chain recombines TRBV7-6 with TRBJ2-7; 7 bases agree with TRBD2. V lost 1 base to trimming and J lost 2 bases; unmatched junction nucleotides: 5. Germline assignment: CDR1 SGHVS and CDR2 FNYEAQ. The CDR3 runs 15 residues. The CDR3 region is CASSLDPGGTYEQYF. In DNA form, the CDR3 reads TGTGCCAGCAGCTTAGACCCCGGGGGGACCTACGAGCAGTACTTC.

In its sample, this clone was seen once. V and J are TRBV2 and TRBJ1-5; no firm D call. The germline V and J ends were trimmed by 7 bases and 6 bases, with 16 bases remaining between them. This CDR3 region has 14 residues. Germline V gene data show CDR1 as SNHLY and CDR2 as FYNNEI. The CDR3 here is CASTQERVSQPQHF. The CDR3 nucleotides read TGTGCCAGCACCCAGGAGAGGGTCTCTCAGCCCCAGCATTTT.

The gene calls are TRBV5-1 and TRBJ2-5, with 13 bases that match TRBD2. With 3 bases clipped from V and 5 bases from J, the junction kept 4 bases outside the gene matches. CDR3 length equals 15 residues. The germline V gene has CDR1 SGHRS and CDR2 YFSETQ. CDR3 DNA: TGCGCCAGCAGCTCTCAGACTAGCGGGGGGGAGACCCAGTACTTC. Translating it yields CASSSQTSGGETQYF.

This clone was counted a few times. The gene calls are TRBV10-2 and TRBJ1-2; TRBD1 matches 12 bases. V trimming: 3 bases; J trimming: 7 bases; junction bases outside the gene matches: 9. Germline V CDR1 and CDR2: WSHSY, SAAADI. The CDR3 is made up of 16 amino acids. The chain's CDR3 is CASSDSGDRGHGGYTF. The CDR3 nucleotides read TGCGCCAGCAGTGATTCGGGGGACAGGGGGCATGGTGGCTACACCTTC.

This clone was detected only once. The chain employs TRBV3-1 (or the pseudogene TRBV3-2) and TRBJ2-2; TRBD2 matches 11 bases. Per the germline V gene, CDR1 is LGHDT and CDR2 is YNNKEL (reference sequence). The V and J ends lost 4 bases and 4 bases, in that order; junction bases with no gene match: 2. The CDR3 loop spans 15 amino acids. The CDR3 DNA reads as TGTGCCAGCAGCCCTGGACTAGCGGGCACCGGGGAGCTGTTTTTT. This gives the protein CASSPGLAGTGELFF.

V is TRBV7-2 and J is TRBJ2-7; TRBD2 matches at 12 bases. After removal of 8 bases from V and 2 bases from J, the junction contained 4 bases not matched to a gene. The CDR3 totals 14 residues. Per the germline V gene, CDR1 is SGHTA and CDR2 is FQGNSA. This chain's CDR3 is CASGPSGGAYEQYF. DNA of the CDR3: TGTGCCAGCGGGCCTAGCGGGGGGGCCTACGAGCAGTACTTC.

This chain uses TRBV30 with TRBJ2-5; possibly TRBD2 for D (7 bases). Trimming took 1 base from V and 5 from J, leaving 11 bases between them. The CDR3 length is 13 residues. The germline V gene encodes CDR1 GTSNPN and CDR2 SVGIG (reference sequence). CDR3 coding DNA: TGTGCCTGGAGTGGCGGGGGCAGGGAGACCCAGTACTTC. It specifies CAWSGGGRETQYF.

The V and J genes are TRBV2 and TRBJ2-7; D may be TRBD2 (6 bases). This CDR3 is built from 15 residues. In germline, CDR1 is SNHLY, CDR2 FYNNEI. Trimming removed 3 bases from V and 2 bases from J, with 14 bases in between. CDR3 DNA: TGTGCCAGCAGTGAGGAGGGCATAGGGGCCTACGAGCAGTACTTC. As protein: CASSEEGIGAYEQYF.

V and J are TRBV14 and TRBJ2-1, with 9 bases fitting TRBD2. With V trimmed by 0 bases and J by 9 bases, 6 bases remained unmatched. The CDR3 sequence is 15 residues long. CDR1 and CDR2 (germline): SGHDN, FVKESK. The CDR3: CASSQEGSGGLEQFF. The CDR3 coding sequence is TGTGCCAGCAGCCAAGAGGGTAGCGGGGGCCTTGAGCAGTTCTTC.

Points on this clone: This specimen includes other DNA sequences encoding the same CDR3. V and J are TRBV2 and TRBJ2-7; tentatively, D is TRBD1 (5 bases). The CDR3 loop spans 15 amino acids. The V and J ends lost 3 bases and 3 bases respectively, with 15 bases between them. In germline, CDR1 is SNHLY, CDR2 FYNNEI. The CDR3 loop is CASSESGQGFYEQYF. DNA for the CDR3: TGTGCCAGCAGTGAGTCTGGCCAGGGTTTCTACGAGCAGTACTTC.